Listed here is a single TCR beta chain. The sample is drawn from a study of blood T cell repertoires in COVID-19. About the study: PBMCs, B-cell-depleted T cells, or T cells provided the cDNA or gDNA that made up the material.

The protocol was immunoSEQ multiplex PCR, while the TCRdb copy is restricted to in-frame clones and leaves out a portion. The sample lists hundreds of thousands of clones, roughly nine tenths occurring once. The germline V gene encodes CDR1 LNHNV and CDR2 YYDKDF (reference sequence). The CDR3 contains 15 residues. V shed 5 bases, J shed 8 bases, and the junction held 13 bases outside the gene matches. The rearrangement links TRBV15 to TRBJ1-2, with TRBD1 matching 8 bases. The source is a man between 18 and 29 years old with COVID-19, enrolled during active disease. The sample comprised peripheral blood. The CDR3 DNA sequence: TGTGCCACCAGCGAGCCCTTCCAGGGGGCAAGAGGCTACACCTTC. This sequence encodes CATSEPFQGARGYTF.